Below are 9 T cell receptor beta chains sequenced from a single sample in a study of technical replicates of blood from several donors. The protocol was immunoSEQ multiplex PCR, while the TCRdb copy is restricted to in-frame clones and leaves out a portion. The repertoire has 95,000 to 100,000 clones, more than 90% of them found once; the top ten carry 0.2% to 0.25%. Sequencing was done on a sample of T cells isolated from PBMCs. The source of these receptors is a human donor in good health.

The chain carries TRBV4-1 and TRBJ1-1; 7 nucleotides line up with TRBD1. This CDR3 has 14 amino acids. V lost 2 bases to trimming and J lost 3 bases; unmatched junction nucleotides: 3. Germline V CDR1 and CDR2: MGHRA, YSYEKL. CDR3 bases: TGCGCCAGCAGCCAAAACAGGGGATACACTGAAGCTTTCTTT. The encoded protein is CASSQNRGYTEAFF.

V is TRBV25-1 and J is TRBJ1-6, with no clear D. The CDR3 runs to 14 residues. Germline CDR1 reads MGHDK; CDR2 reads SYGVNS. V was pared by 3 bases and J by 8 bases, with 11 bases between. The CDR3: CASSDLRGDSPLHF. The CDR3 nucleotides are TGTGCCAGCAGTGACCTTCGCGGGGATTCACCCCTCCACTTT.

The V gene is TRBV18, the J gene TRBJ2-5; D uncertain. The germline V gene has CDR1 KGHSH and CDR2 LQKENI. This CDR3 is built from 13 residues. Trimming removed 2 bases from V and 1 base from J, with 5 bases in between. CDR3 protein: CASSPVSQETQYF. In DNA, the CDR3 is TGTGCCAGCTCACCAGTCTCCCAAGAGACCCAGTACTTC.

The rearrangement joins TRBV19 to TRBJ2-6; 10 nucleotides line up with TRBD1. J was trimmed by 3 bases and V by 7 bases; bases with no gene match: 9. This CDR3 comprises 17 residues. Germline V gives CDR1 LNHDA, CDR2 SQIVND (reference sequence). In DNA form, the CDR3 reads TGTGCCAGTATCCCGGGACAGGGGAAAGTTGGGGCCAACGTCCTGACTTTC. Amino acid sequence: CASIPGQGKVGANVLTF.

This sequence joins TRBV2 and TRBJ1-2; 8 positions agree with TRBD1. J lost 7 bases, V lost 1 base, and 11 bases had no gene match. The V gene's germline CDR1 is SNHLY and CDR2 FYNNEI. This CDR3 spans 16 amino acids. CDR3 sequence: CASSEVGQGLGGGYTF. In DNA, the CDR3 is TGTGCCAGCAGTGAAGTAGGACAGGGTCTAGGGGGTGGCTACACCTTC.

The chain recombines TRBV21-1 with TRBJ1-5; the listed D gene, TRBD1, was not tested against the DNA. TRBV21-1 is an annotated pseudogene. The CDR3 length is 20 residues. This CDR3 reads CASSTPWTGRGRGSNQPQHF. DNA of the CDR3: TGTGCCAGCAGCACCCCGTGGACCGGCAGGGGCCGCGGGAGCAATCAGCCCCAGCATTTT.

The V and J genes are TRBV9 and TRBJ1-2; 7 bases fit TRBD1. CDR1 is SGDLS and CDR2 is YYNGEE in the germline V gene. V lost 4 bases to trimming and J lost 4 bases; unmatched junction nucleotides: 10. The CDR3 has 15 amino acids. Here the CDR3 reads CASSQRIGGSYGYTF. In DNA, the CDR3 is TGTGCCAGCAGCCAGAGGATAGGGGGCTCCTATGGCTACACCTTC.

This chain connects TRBV7-9 to TRBJ2-1; 10 nucleotides align to TRBD2. CDR1 SEHNR and CDR2 FQNEAQ come from the germline V gene (reference sequence). J gave up 6 bases and V 5 bases, and 10 bases lay outside the gene matches. The CDR3 extends over 16 amino acids. In DNA form, the CDR3 reads TGTGCCAGCAGCCCTAAAAGCGGGAGGGCCCTCAATGAGCAGTTCTTC. Amino acid sequence: CASSPKSGRALNEQFF. Full variable domain (outside the CDR3, taken from reference TRBV7-9 and TRBJ2-1): DTGVSQNPRHKITKRGQNVTFRCDPISEHNRLYWYRQTLGQGPEFLTYFQNEAQLEKSRLLSDRFSAERPKGSFSTLEIQRTEQGDSAMYLCASSPKSGRALNEQFFGPGTRLTVL.

V and J are TRBV7-3 and TRBJ2-7; the match to TRBD1 covers 7 bases. In germline, CDR1 is SGHTA, CDR2 FQGTGA. The J segment lost 3 bases and the V segment lost 2 bases, leaving 7 bases of the junction unmatched. The CDR3 has 15 amino acids. The CDR3 is CASSLVWAGGYEQYF. The CDR3 DNA sequence: TGTGCCAGCAGCTTAGTTTGGGCAGGGGGCTACGAGCAGTACTTC. Full variable domain (outside the CDR3, taken from reference TRBV7-3 and TRBJ2-7): GAGVSQTPSNKVTEKGKYVELRCDPISGHTALYWYRQSLGQGPEFLIYFQGTGAADDSGLPNDRFFAVRPEGSVSTLKIQRTERGDSAVYLCASSLVWAGGYEQYFGPGTRLTVT.